This record concerns one TCR beta chain sequence. Its antigen is still unknown. Primers used in a second PCR of about 6 to 11 cycles were a sample-barcoded 5' primer and a J-beta primer mix. TCRdb re-analysed the 5' RACE reads in MiXCR, keeping a single row per CDR3 protein. The sample records about 1.1 million distinct CDR3 sequences, roughly two fifths being singletons. The ends were cut back, 10 bases at V and 6 bases at J, with 15 bases in the middle. This CDR3 comprises 13 residues. From germline, CDR1 is ENHRY and CDR2 SYGVKD. This entry belongs to a study of blood T cells in healthy people across ages. The study's findings and limits: TCR beta diversity, measured per million T cells, fell in a roughly linear way with age.

The sequence was obtained from a man aged 18 to 29 in good health. The chain combines TRBV10-3 with TRBJ2-2; possibly TRBD1 for D (6 bases). The sample consisted of blood. The CDR3 DNA reads TGTGCCAGCCAGGGGTCCGGGTCCGGGGAGCTGTTTTTT. Encoded protein: CASQGSGSGELFF.